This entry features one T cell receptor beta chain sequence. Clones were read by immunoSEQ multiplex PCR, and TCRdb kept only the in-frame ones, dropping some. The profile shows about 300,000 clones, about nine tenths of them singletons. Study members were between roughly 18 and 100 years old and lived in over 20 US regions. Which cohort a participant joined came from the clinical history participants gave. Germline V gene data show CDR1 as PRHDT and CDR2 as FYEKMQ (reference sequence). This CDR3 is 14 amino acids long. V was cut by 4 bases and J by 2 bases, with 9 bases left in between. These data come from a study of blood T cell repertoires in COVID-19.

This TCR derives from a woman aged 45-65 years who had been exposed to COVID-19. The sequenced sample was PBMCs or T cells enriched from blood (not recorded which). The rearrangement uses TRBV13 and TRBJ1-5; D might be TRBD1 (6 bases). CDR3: CASSYGQRNQPQHF. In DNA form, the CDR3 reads TGTGCCAGCAGCTACGGACAGCGCAATCAGCCCCAGCATTTT. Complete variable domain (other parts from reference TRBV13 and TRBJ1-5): AAGVIQSPRHLIKEKRETATLKCYPIPRHDTVYWYQQGPGQDPQFLISFYEKMQSDKGSIPDRFSAQQFSDYHSELNMSSLELGDSALYFCASSYGQRNQPQHFGDGTRLSIL.